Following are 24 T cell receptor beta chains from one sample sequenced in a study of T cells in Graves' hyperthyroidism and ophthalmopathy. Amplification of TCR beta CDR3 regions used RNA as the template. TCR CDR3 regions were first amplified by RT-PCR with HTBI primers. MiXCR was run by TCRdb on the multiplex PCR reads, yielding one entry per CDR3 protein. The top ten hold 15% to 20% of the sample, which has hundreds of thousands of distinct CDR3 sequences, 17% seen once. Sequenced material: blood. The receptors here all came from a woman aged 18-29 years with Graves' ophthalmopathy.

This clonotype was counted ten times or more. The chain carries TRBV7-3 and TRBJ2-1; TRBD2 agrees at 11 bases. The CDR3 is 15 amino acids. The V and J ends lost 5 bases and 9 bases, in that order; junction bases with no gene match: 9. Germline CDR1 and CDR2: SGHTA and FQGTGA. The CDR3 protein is CASSPIAGGTGEQFF. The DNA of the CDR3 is TGTGCCAGCAGCCCGATAGCGGGGGGGACGGGTGAGCAGTTCTTC.

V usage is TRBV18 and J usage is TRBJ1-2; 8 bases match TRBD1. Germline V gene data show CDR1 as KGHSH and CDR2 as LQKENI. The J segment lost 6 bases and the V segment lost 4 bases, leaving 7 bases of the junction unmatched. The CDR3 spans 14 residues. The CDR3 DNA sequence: TGTGCCAGCTCACTGACAGGGGTTGATAATGGCTACACCTTC. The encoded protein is CASSLTGVDNGYTF.

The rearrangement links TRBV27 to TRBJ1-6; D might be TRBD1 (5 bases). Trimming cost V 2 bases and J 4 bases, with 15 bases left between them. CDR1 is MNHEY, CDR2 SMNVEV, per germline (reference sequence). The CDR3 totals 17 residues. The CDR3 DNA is TGTGCCAGCAGTTTAGGGAGGTTAAGGGGTTATAATTCACCCCTCCACTTT. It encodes CASSLGRLRGYNSPLHF.

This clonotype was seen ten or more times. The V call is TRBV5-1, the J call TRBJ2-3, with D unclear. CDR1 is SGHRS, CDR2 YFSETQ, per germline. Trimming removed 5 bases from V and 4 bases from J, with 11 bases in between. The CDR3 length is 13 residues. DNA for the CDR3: TGCGCCAGCAGTTCAACCATGTCAGATACGCAGTATTTT. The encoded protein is CASSSTMSDTQYF.

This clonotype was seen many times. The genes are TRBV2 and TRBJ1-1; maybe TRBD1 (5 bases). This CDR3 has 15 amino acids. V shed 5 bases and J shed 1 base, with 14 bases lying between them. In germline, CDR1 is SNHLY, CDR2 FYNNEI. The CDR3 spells CASSLQGPRNTEAFF. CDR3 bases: TGTGCCAGCAGTCTTCAGGGACCTCGGAACACTGAAGCTTTCTTT.

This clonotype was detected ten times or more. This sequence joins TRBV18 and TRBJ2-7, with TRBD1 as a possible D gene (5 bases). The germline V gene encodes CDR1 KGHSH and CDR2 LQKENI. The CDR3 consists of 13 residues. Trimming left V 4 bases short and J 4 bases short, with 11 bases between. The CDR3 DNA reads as TGTGCCAGCTCACGAGACAGTGGGTACGAGCAGTACTTC. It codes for CASSRDSGYEQYF.

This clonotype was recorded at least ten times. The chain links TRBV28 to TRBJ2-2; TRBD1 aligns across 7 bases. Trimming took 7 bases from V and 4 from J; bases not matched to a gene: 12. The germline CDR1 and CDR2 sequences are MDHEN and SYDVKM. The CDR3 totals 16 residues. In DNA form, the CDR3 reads TGTGCCAGCAAGACCACCGGGACAGTGAGCACCGGGGAGCTGTTTTTT. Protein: CASKTTGTVSTGELFF.

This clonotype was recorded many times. DNA of the CDR3: TGTGCCAGCAGTGCGGCAGGGAACACTGAAGCTTTCTTT. This codes for CASSAAGNTEAFF. This chain links TRBV2 with TRBJ1-1; no reliable D call. The CDR3 totals 13 residues. V was shortened by 4 bases and J by 1 base, with 7 bases between the two germline ends. Per the germline V gene, CDR1 is SNHLY and CDR2 is FYNNEI. Variable domain in full (rest from reference TRBV2 and TRBJ1-1): EPEVTQTPSHQVTQMGQEVILRCVPISNHLYFYWYRQILGQKVEFLVSFYNNEISEKSEIFDDQFSVERPDGSNFTLKIRSTKLEDSAMYFCASSAAGNTEAFFGQGTRLTVV.

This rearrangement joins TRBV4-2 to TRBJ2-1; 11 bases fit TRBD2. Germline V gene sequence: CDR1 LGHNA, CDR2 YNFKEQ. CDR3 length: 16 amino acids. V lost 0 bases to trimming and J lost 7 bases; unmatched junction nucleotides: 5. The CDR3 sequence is CASSQEVSGGANEQFF. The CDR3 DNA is TGTGCCAGCAGCCAAGAGGTTAGCGGGGGGGCAAATGAGCAGTTCTTC.

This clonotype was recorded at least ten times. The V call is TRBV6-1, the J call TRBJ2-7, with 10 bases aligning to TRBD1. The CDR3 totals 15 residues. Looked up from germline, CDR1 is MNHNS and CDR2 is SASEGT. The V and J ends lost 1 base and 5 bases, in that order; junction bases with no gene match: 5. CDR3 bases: TGTGCCAGCAGTGAAGTGAGACAGGGGGCTGACGAGCAGTACTTC. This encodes CASSEVRQGADEQYF.

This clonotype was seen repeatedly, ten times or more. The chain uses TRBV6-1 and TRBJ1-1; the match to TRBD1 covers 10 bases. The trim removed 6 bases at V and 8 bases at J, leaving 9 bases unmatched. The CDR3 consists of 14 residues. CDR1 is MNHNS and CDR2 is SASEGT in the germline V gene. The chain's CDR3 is CASRPGTGEREAFF. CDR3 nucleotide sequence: TGTGCCAGCAGACCAGGGACAGGGGAACGAGAAGCTTTCTTT.

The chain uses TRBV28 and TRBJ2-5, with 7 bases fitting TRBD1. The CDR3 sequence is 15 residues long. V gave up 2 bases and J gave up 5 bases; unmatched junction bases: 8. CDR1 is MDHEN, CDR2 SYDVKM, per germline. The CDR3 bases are TGTGCCAGCAGTTTACCGGGGACAGTGGGGGAGACCCAGTACTTC. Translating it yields CASSLPGTVGETQYF.

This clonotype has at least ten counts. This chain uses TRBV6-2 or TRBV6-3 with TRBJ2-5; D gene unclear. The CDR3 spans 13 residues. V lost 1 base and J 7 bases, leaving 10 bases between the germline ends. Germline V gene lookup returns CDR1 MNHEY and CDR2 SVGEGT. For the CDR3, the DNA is TGTGCCAGCAGTTACTACGGCCCGGGGACCCAGTACTTC. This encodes CASSYYGPGTQYF.

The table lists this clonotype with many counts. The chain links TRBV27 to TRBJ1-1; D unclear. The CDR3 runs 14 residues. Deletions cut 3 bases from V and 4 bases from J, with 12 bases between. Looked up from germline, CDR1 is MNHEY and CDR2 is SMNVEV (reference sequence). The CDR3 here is CASSFVFGITEAFF. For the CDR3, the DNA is TGTGCCAGCAGTTTTGTATTCGGGATCACTGAAGCTTTCTTT.

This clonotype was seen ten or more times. The CDR3, as DNA: TGTGCCAGCTCACCGGCGGGAACCCTCACAGATACGCAGTATTTT. This sequence encodes CASSPAGTLTDTQYF. The V call is TRBV18, the J call TRBJ2-3, with D tentatively TRBD2 (6 bases). V dropped 3 bases and J dropped 2 bases, with 12 bases sitting between them. Germline lookup yields CDR1 KGHSH and CDR2 LQKENI. This CDR3 is 15 amino acids long.

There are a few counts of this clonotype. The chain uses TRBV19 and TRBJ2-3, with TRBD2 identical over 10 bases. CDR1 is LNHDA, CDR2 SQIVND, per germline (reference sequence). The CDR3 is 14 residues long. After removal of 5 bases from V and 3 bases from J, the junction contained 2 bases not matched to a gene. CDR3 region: CASSGTSETDTQYF. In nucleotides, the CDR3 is TGTGCCAGTAGTGGGACTAGCGAGACAGATACGCAGTATTTT.

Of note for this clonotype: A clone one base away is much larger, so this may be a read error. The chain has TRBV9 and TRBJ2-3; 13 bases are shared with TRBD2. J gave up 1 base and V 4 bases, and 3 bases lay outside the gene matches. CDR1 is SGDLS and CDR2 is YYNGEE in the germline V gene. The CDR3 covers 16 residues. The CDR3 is CASSQGLAGGTDTQYF. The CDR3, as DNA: TGTGCCAGCAGCCAAGGACTAGCGGGGGGCACAGATACGCAGTATTTT.

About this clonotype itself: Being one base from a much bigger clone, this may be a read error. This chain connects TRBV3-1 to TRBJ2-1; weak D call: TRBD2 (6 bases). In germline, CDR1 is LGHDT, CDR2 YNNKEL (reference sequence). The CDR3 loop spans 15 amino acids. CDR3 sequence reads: CANSQIAAIYNEQFF. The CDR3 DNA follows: TGTGCCAACAGCCAAATAGCGGCCATCTACAATGAGCAGTTCTTC.

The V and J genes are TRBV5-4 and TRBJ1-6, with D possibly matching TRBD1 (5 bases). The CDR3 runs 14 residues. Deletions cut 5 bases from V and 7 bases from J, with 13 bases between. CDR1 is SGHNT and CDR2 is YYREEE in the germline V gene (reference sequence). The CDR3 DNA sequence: TGTGCCAGCAGTACCCGGGGCGTAAATTCACCCCTCCACTTT. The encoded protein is CASSTRGVNSPLHF.

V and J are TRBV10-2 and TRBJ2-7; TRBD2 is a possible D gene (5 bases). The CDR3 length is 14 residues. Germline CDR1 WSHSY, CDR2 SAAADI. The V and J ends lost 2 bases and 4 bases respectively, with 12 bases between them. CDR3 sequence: CASSEIERIYEQYF. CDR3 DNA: TGCGCCAGCAGTGAGATAGAGCGGATATACGAGCAGTACTTC.

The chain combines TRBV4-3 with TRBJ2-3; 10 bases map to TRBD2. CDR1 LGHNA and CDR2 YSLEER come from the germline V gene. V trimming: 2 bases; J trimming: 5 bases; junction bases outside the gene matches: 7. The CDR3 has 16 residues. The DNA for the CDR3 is TGCGCCAGCAGCCAATACCTAGCGGGAGTACGAGATACGCAGTATTTT. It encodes CASSQYLAGVRDTQYF.

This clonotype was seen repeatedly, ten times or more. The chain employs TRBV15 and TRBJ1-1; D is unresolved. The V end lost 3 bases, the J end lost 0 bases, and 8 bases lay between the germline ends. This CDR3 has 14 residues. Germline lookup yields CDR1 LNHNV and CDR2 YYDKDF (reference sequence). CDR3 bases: TGTGCCACCAGCAGGTCTCCGTTGAACACTGAAGCTTTCTTT. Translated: CATSRSPLNTEAFF.

CDR3 DNA sequence: TGCGCCAGCAGCCAAGATCTGGGACAGGGTGGAGAGACCCAGTACTTC. This codes for CASSQDLGQGGETQYF. This sequence joins TRBV4-3 and TRBJ2-5; 9 nucleotides match TRBD1. This CDR3 is 16 amino acids long. From germline, CDR1 is LGHNA and CDR2 YSLEER. The trim removed 0 bases at V and 4 bases at J, leaving 6 bases unmatched.

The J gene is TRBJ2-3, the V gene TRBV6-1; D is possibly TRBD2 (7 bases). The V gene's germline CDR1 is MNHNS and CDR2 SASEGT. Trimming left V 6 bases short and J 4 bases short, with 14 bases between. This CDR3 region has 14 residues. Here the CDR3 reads CASSLRGGADTQYF. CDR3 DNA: TGTGCCAGCAGCCTTAGGGGGGGGGCAGATACGCAGTATTTT.